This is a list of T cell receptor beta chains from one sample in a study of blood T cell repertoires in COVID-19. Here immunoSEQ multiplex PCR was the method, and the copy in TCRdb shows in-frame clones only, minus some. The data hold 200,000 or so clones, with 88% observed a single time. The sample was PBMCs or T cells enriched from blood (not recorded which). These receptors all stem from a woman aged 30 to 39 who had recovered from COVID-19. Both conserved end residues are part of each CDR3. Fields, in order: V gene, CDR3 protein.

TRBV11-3 CASSLFEDTEAFF
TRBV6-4 CASSDLGGSGANVLTF
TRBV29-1 CSVPGQGVDGYTF
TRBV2 CASQGLGWETQYF
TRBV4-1 CASSQDQGLAGGSSYEQYF
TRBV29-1 CSGEAENTEAFF
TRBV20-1 CSASWWEAERTDTQYF
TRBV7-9 CASSLGDSYEQYF
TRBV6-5 CASRGGEANTEAFF
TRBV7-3 CASSLTLAGGTDTQYF
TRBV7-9 CASSPYRVPAVNSPLHF
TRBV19 CASSQRTATYEQYF
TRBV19 CASSARTGDPDEQFF
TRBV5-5 CASSFVEYPSYEQYF
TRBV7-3 CASRQTSGGESQQYF
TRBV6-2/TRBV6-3 CASSYPPGLIYGYTF
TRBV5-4 CASSFTGSTEAFF
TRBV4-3 CASSQGGPLDRGRGTGELFF
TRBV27 CASSMGLAGGRYNEQFF
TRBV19 CASSSLTTQIYEQYF
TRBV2 CASKGAANTIYF
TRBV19 CASSRTGGTEAFF
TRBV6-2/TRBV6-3 CASSWGGETQYF
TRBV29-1 CSVGLAGGPYNEQFF